This TCR beta chain emerged from a study of blood T cell repertoires in COVID-19. Study-wide background: The United States, Italy and Spain provided the acute and convalescent COVID-19 samples.

Assay: immunoSEQ multiplex PCR; the TCRdb copy retains only in-frame clones and omits some. Found here are 200,000 to 300,000 clones, 70% to 90% of them singletons; the top ten hold 5.2%. This CDR3 has 17 residues. J was trimmed by 1 base and V by 7 bases; bases with no gene match: 10. The germline V gene encodes CDR1 SGHVS and CDR2 FNYEAQ. It was during active infection that Seattle patients were enrolled and then longitudinally followed. The chain recombines TRBV7-6 with TRBJ1-6, with TRBD1 matching 7 bases. The sequence derives from an older woman with COVID-19, enrolled during active disease. Sequencing was carried out using peripheral blood. The CDR3 loop reads CASNLQGNGSYNSPLHF. CDR3 bases: TGTGCCAGCAACCTACAGGGGAACGGGTCCTATAATTCACCCCTCCACTTT.